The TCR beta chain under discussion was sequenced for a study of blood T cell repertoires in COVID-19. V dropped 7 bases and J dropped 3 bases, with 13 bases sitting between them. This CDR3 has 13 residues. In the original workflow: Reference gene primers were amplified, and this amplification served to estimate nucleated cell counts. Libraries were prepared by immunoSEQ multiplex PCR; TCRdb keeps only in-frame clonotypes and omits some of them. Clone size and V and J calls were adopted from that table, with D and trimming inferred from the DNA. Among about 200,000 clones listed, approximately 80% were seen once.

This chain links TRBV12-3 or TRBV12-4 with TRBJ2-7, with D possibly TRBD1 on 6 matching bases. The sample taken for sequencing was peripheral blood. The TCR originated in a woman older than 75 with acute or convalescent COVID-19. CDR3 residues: CASTHRVSYEQYF. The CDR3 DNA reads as TGTGCCAGCACCCACAGGGTAAGCTACGAGCAGTACTTC.